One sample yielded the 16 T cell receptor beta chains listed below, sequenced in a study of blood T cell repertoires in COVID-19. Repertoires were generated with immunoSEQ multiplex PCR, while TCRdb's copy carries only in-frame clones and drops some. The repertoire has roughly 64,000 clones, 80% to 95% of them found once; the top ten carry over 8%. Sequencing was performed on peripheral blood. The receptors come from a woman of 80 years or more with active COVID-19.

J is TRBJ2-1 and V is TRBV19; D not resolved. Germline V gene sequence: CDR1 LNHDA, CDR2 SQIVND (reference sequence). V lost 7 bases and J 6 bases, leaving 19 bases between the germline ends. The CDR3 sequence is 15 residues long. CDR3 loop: CASKSQARSPNEQFF. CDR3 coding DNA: TGTGCCAGTAAGTCCCAGGCCAGGTCCCCCAATGAGCAGTTCTTC.

The CDR3 protein is CASSALRDRVVSGYTF. The DNA of the CDR3 is TGTGCCAGCAGCGCTCTCCGGGACAGGGTTGTGAGTGGCTACACCTTC. This chain links TRBV9 with TRBJ1-2; 9 bases fit TRBD1. The CDR3 consists of 16 residues. The germline V gene has CDR1 SGDLS and CDR2 YYNGEE. Germline trimming cut 3 bases from V and 7 bases from J; bases unmatched to any gene: 13. The entire variable domain, with the rest obtained from reference TRBV9 and TRBJ1-2, is as follows: DSGVTQTPKHLITATGQRVTLRCSPRSGDLSVYWYQQSLDQGLQFLIQYYNGEERAKGNILERFSAQQFPDLHSELNLSSLELGDSALYFCASSALRDRVVSGYTFGSGTRLTVV.

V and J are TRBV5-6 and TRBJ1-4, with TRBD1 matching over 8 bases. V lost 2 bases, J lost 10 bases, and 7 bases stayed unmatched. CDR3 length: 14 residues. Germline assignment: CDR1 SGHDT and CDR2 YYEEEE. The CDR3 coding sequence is TGTGCCAGCAGCTTAGGACAGGGACCAGGAAAACTGTTTTTT. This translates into CASSLGQGPGKLFF.

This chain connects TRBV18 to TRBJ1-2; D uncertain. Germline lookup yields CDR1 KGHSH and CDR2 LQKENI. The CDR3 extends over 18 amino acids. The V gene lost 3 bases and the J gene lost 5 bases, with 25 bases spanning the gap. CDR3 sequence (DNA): TGTGCCAGCTCACCGCGTTACGTCGGGGTCCAGCCCCAATATGGCTACACCTTC. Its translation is CASSPRYVGVQPQYGYTF. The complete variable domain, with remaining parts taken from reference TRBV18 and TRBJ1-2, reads NAGVMQNPRHLVRRRGQEARLRCSPMKGHSHVYWYRQLPEEGLKFMVYLQKENIIDESGMPKERFSAEFPKEGPSILRIQQVVRGDSAAYFCASSPRYVGVQPQYGYTFGSGTRLTVV.

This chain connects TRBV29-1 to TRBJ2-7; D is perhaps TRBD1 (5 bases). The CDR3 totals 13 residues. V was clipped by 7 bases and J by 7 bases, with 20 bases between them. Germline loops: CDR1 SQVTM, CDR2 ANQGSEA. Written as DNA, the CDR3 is TGCAGCGCCGGACACGTACTCACGAGGGAGCAGTACTTC. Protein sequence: CSAGHVLTREQYF.

CDR3 in DNA: TGCGCCAGCAGCCTCGGGACAGGGGGCATCGAGACCCAGTACTTC. It yields the protein CASSLGTGGIETQYF. This chain links TRBV5-1 with TRBJ2-5; 12 bases line up with TRBD1. Germline V gives CDR1 SGHRS, CDR2 YFSETQ. Unmatched junction bases numbered 6, after V lost 4 bases and J lost 5 bases. The CDR3 extends over 15 amino acids.

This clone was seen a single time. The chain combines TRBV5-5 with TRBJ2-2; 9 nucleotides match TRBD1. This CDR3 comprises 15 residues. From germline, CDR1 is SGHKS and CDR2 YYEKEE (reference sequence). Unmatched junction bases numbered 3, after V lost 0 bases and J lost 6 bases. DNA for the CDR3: TGTGCCAGCAGCTTGGGGGACAGGGAGGCCGGGGAGCTGTTTTTT. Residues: CASSLGDREAGELFF.

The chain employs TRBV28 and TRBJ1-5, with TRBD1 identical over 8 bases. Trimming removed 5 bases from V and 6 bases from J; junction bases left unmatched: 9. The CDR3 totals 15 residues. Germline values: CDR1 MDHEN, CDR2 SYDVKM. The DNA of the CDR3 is TGTGCCAGCAGTCCCCCAGGGGGCTCAAGTCAGCCCCAGCATTTT. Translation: CASSPPGGSSQPQHF.

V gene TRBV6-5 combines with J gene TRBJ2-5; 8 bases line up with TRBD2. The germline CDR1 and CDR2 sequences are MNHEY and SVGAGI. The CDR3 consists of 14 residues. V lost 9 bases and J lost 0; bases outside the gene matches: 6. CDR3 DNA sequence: TGTGCCAGTCGTGTGACTAGCGACCAAGAGACCCAGTACTTC. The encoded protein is CASRVTSDQETQYF.

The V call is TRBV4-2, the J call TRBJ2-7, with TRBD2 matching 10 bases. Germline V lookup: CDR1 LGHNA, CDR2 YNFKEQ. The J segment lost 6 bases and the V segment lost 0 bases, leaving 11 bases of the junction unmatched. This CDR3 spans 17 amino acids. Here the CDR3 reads CASSQERTSGVLSEQYF. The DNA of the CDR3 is TGTGCCAGCAGCCAAGAGAGGACTAGCGGAGTTCTCTCCGAGCAGTACTTC.

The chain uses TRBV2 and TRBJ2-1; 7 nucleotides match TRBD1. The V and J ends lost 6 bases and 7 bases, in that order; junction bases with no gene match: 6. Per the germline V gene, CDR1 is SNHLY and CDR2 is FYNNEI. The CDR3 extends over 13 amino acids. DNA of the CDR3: TGTGCCAGCAGCTTTAACAGGGGAAATGAGCAGTTCTTC. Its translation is CASSFNRGNEQFF.

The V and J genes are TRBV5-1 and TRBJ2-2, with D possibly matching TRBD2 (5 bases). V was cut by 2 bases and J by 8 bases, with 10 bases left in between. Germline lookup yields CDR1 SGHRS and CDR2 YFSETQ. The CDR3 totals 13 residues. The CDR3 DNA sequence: TGCGCCAGCAGCTTCGAGGGAGCGGGGGAGCTGTTTTTT. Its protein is CASSFEGAGELFF.

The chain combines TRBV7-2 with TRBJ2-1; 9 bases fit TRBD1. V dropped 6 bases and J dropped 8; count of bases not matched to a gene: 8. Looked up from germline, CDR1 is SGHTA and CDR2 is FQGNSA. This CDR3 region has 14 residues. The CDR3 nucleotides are TGTGCCAGCAGACCGGGACAGGGTTTGGATGAGCAGTTCTTC. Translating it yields CASRPGQGLDEQFF.

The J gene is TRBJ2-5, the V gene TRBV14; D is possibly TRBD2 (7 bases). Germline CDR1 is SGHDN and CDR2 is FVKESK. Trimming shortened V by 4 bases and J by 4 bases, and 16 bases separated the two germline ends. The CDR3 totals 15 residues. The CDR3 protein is CASSPLGGAPETQYF. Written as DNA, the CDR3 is TGTGCCAGCAGCCCTCTTGGGGGGGCCCCAGAGACCCAGTACTTC.

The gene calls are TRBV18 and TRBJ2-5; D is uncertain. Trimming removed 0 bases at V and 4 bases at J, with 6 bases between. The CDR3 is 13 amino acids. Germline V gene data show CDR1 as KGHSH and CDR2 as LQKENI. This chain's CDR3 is CASSPPSGETQYF. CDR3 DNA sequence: TGTGCCAGCTCACCACCATCGGGAGAGACCCAGTACTTC.

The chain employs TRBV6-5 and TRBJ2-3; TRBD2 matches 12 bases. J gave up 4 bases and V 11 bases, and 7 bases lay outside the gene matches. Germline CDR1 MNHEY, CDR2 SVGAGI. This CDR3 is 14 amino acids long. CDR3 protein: CAGATSGGPDTQYF. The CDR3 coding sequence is TGTGCCGGCGCGACTAGCGGGGGTCCAGATACGCAGTATTTT.